Listed here are 2 T cell receptor beta chains from one sample, sequenced in a study of breast tumors, draining lymph nodes, adjacent tissues. TCRdb re-called the multiplex PCR reads through MiXCR, storing one row per CDR3 protein. The sample includes about 230,000 distinct CDR3 sequences, 32% of them seen just once. Axillary draining lymph nodes of breast cancer patients supplied the node samples. Sequencing was carried out using axillary lymph node tissue. The receptor source for this set is a female donor with breast cancer. Some clones in this sample may be carry-over from other donors' samples.

This clonotype was picked up many times. The rearrangement uses TRBV4-1 and TRBJ1-2; D perhaps matches TRBD1 (6 bases). The CDR3 extends over 18 amino acids. Trimming removed 0 bases from V and 2 bases from J, with 19 bases in between. In germline, CDR1 is MGHRA, CDR2 YSYEKL. CDR3 protein: CASSQEESGGALNYGYTF. In DNA, the CDR3 is TGCGCCAGCAGCCAAGAGGAGTCCGGGGGGGCTTTAAACTATGGCTACACCTTC.

There are many counts of this clonotype. In DNA form, the CDR3 reads TGTGCCAGTAGTATAGAAGCTAGCGGGAGATTGAATGAGCAGTTCTTC. Its translation is CASSIEASGRLNEQFF. The V call is TRBV19, the J call TRBJ2-1; 10 bases are a match to TRBD2. The V gene's germline CDR1 is LNHDA and CDR2 SQIVND (reference sequence). Trimming took 0 bases from V and 7 from J; bases not matched to a gene: 6. The CDR3 contains 16 residues.